This T cell receptor (beta chain) was profiled in a study of blood T cell repertoires in COVID-19. Study overall: Material from acute and convalescent COVID-19 was sourced from the United States, Italy and Spain. Sources were T cells, B-cell-depleted T cells, or PBMCs; the material itself was cDNA or gDNA.

This clone was counted a single time. Per the original data handling: Reference gene primer amplification yielded estimated nucleated cell counts. Some clones are missing from TCRdb's copy, which holds only in-frame ones; the method was immunoSEQ multiplex PCR. V and J calls and clone size are as listed in that table; D and trimming were resolved from the DNA. The repertoire consists of 200,000 to 250,000 clones, with 82% occurring once and the leading ten covering less than 4%. V lost 0 bases, J lost 0 bases, and 10 bases lay in between. CDR1 is SGDLS, CDR2 YYNGEE, per germline. The CDR3 has 16 amino acids.

The chain is built from TRBV9 and TRBJ2-1; no definite D call. The sequenced sample was peripheral blood. The TCR comes from a woman younger than 35 with acute or convalescent COVID-19. This chain's CDR3 is CASSVGVISSYNEQFF. The CDR3 DNA reads as TGTGCCAGCAGCGTAGGAGTGATAAGCTCCTACAATGAGCAGTTCTTC.